These 13 T cell receptor beta chains were all obtained from the same sample, sequenced in a study of blood T cell repertoires in COVID-19. TCRdb keeps only in-frame clones here, not all; method: immunoSEQ multiplex PCR. The sample lists some 240,000 clones; 80% were seen once. The material sequenced was peripheral blood. These receptors were taken from a woman in her seventies with acute or convalescent COVID-19.

The gene calls are TRBV7-2 and TRBJ2-5; possible D gene TRBD1, 5 bases. CDR3 length: 15 amino acids. Trimming pared 3 bases from V and 5 bases from J, leaving 16 bases between. Germline CDR1 and CDR2: SGHTA and FQGNSA. The CDR3 DNA reads TGTGCCAGCAGCTTCCAGACAGATACCGGGGAGACCCAGTACTTC. It encodes CASSFQTDTGETQYF.

The chain couples TRBV6-5 to TRBJ2-7; 7 bases are a match to TRBD1. The CDR3 has 14 residues. V was clipped by 6 bases and J by 0 bases; unmatched bases: 5. Germline values: CDR1 MNHEY, CDR2 SVGAGI. The CDR3 sequence is CASSLQGSSYEQYF. The CDR3 coding sequence is TGTGCCAGCAGCTTACAGGGGAGCTCCTACGAGCAGTACTTC.

This clone was observed a single time. The V and J genes are TRBV7-9 and TRBJ2-7; the match to TRBD1 covers 7 bases. The CDR3 consists of 13 residues. Trimming took 1 base from V and 12 from J; bases not matched to a gene: 9. Germline V lookup: CDR1 SEHNR, CDR2 FQNEAQ (reference sequence). CDR3 sequence reads: CASSLEDEGALYF. CDR3 nucleotide sequence: TGTGCCAGCAGCTTAGAGGACGAGGGGGCCCTGTACTTC. The variable domain in full, completed from reference TRBV7-9 and TRBJ2-7, reads DTGVSQNPRHKITKRGQNVTFRCDPISEHNRLYWYRQTLGQGPEFLTYFQNEAQLEKSRLLSDRFSAERPKGSFSTLEIQRTEQGDSAMYLCASSLEDEGALYFGPGTRLTVT.

This chain joins TRBV5-1 and TRBJ1-5, with unresolved D. This CDR3 comprises 14 residues. Trimming cost V 2 bases and J 5 bases, with 11 bases left between them. Germline V gene sequence: CDR1 SGHRS, CDR2 YFSETQ. The CDR3 coding sequence is TGCGCCAGCAGCTTATCCAGTCCCGATCAGCCCCAGCATTTT. This gives the protein CASSLSSPDQPQHF. Using reference TRBV5-1 and TRBJ1-5 for the parts outside the CDR3, the full variable domain is KAGVTQTPRYLIKTRGQQVTLSCSPISGHRSVSWYQQTPGQGLQFLFEYFSETQRNKGNFPGRFSGRQFSNSRSEMNVSTLELGDSALYLCASSLSSPDQPQHFGDGTRLSIL.

This rearrangement joins TRBV6-5 to TRBJ2-3, with TRBD1 matching 9 bases. V was pared by 4 bases and J by 3 bases, with 5 bases of the junction left unmatched. The germline gives CDR1 MNHEY, CDR2 SVGAGI. The length of the CDR3 is 15 residues. This CDR3 reads CASSSGTGRTDTQYF. The CDR3 region has the DNA TGTGCCAGCAGTTCCGGGACAGGGAGAACAGATACGCAGTATTTT.

V gene TRBV6-5 combines with J gene TRBJ2-7, with 10 positions matching TRBD1. Per the germline V gene, CDR1 is MNHEY and CDR2 is SVGAGI. This CDR3 is 15 amino acids long. J was trimmed by 1 base and V by 7 bases; bases with no gene match: 7. The CDR3 here is CASIVPGQGSYEQYF. CDR3 coding DNA: TGTGCCAGCATTGTCCCGGGACAGGGGTCCTACGAGCAGTACTTC.

The V gene is TRBV2, the J gene TRBJ2-2, with D perhaps matching TRBD2 (6 bases). Germline V gives CDR1 SNHLY, CDR2 FYNNEI. The length of the CDR3 is 12 residues. V was shortened by 5 bases and J by 6 bases, with 7 bases between the two germline ends. The CDR3 is CASSRLAGELFF. The CDR3 DNA is TGTGCCAGCAGTAGACTAGCCGGGGAGCTGTTTTTT.

The chain recombines TRBV11-2 with TRBJ1-2, with D perhaps matching TRBD1 (5 bases). Between the trimmed V and J ends, which lost 5 bases and 8 bases, there was a span of 18 bases. CDR1 SGHAT and CDR2 FQNNGV come from the germline V gene. The CDR3 length is 14 residues. CDR3 loop: CASSAIWGEEGYTF. CDR3 nucleotide sequence: TGTGCCAGCAGCGCGATTTGGGGGGAAGAGGGCTACACCTTC.

This clone was counted between two and nine times. The gene calls are TRBV10-1 and TRBJ2-1; D is possibly TRBD2 (5 bases). The V and J ends lost 2 bases and 2 bases respectively, with 13 bases between them. The CDR3 is 16 residues long. Germline V CDR1 and CDR2: WNHNN, SYGVQD (reference sequence). Here the CDR3 DNA reads TGCGCCAGCAGTGAGAAGCTGGGGAGACCCTACAATGAGCAGTTCTTC. Translating it yields CASSEKLGRPYNEQFF.

This chain uses TRBV5-8 with TRBJ1-4, with 9 nucleotides matching TRBD1. CDR1 and CDR2 (germline): SGHTS, YDEGEE. There are 15 residues in the CDR3. V shed 2 bases, J shed 7 bases, and the junction held 6 bases outside the gene matches. CDR3 amino acids: CASSFGRQGGEKLFF. The CDR3 nucleotides read TGTGCCAGCAGCTTTGGGCGACAGGGGGGTGAAAAACTGTTTTTT.

This clone was seen only once. The chain carries TRBV3-1 (or the pseudogene TRBV3-2) and TRBJ2-5; no clear D gene. Germline V lookup: CDR1 LGHDT, CDR2 YNNKEL (reference sequence). V was cut by 5 bases and J by 6 bases, with 13 bases left in between. CDR3 length: 13 amino acids. The CDR3 bases are TGTGCCAGCAGCGAGATTGTCCTCCAGACCCAGTACTTC. It is translated as CASSEIVLQTQYF.

CDR3: CASSPGQGASAYEQYF. The CDR3 DNA follows: TGTGCCAGCAGTCCAGGACAGGGGGCGTCGGCCTACGAGCAGTACTTC. The chain carries TRBV27 and TRBJ2-7; 11 nucleotides line up with TRBD1. The CDR3 loop spans 16 amino acids. The V gene's germline CDR1 is MNHEY and CDR2 SMNVEV (reference sequence). J lost 2 bases, V lost 5 bases, and 8 bases had no gene match.

J is TRBJ2-6 and V is TRBV2; D not resolved. Trimming shortened V by 5 bases and J by 0 bases, and 5 bases separated the two germline ends. Germline assignment: CDR1 SNHLY and CDR2 FYNNEI. The CDR3 contains 14 residues. CDR3 protein: CASSYSSGANVLTF. The CDR3, as DNA: TGTGCCAGCAGTTATAGCTCTGGGGCCAACGTCCTGACTTTC.